These T cell receptor beta chains were read from a single sample in a study of blood T cell repertoires in COVID-19. Libraries were prepared by immunoSEQ multiplex PCR; TCRdb keeps only in-frame clonotypes and omits some of them. The sample includes approximately 30,000 clones, around 90% of them seen just once. Source material: peripheral blood. These receptors were obtained from a human donor in a cohort sampled during active COVID-19. CDR3s include the opening cysteine and the closing phenylalanine or tryptophan. A D gene is named only where the DNA matches it firmly. Part of the rows lack a size; the others show once, few, many or a class for expanded clones.

d_call j_call v_call clone_size cdr3_aa
TRBD2 TRBJ2-1 TRBV18 NA CASSPARPGGNEQFF
TRBD1 TRBJ2-3 TRBV7-3 NA CASSAQGADTQYF
TRBD1 TRBJ1-6 TRBV10-3 NA CAISEGDSYSPLHF
NA TRBJ1-1 TRBV19 NA CASSKTDNTEAFF
TRBD1 TRBJ2-1 TRBV4-2 once CASSQEQGYAYNEQFF
NA TRBJ1-1 TRBV11-3 NA CASSRVGTEAFF
NA TRBJ2-4 TRBV28 few CASSTLQGGIQYF
NA TRBJ2-3 TRBV28 NA CASSPPVDRVSTDTQYF
TRBD2 TRBJ2-3 TRBV19 NA CASRLAGATDTQYF
NA TRBJ1-5 TRBV19 NA CASSIKGVGNQPQHF
NA TRBJ1-1 TRBV6-5 NA CASGQLSGVTEAFF
NA TRBJ2-1 TRBV6-5 NA CASSYRQGGVNEQFF
NA TRBJ1-1 TRBV18 NA CASSPQAGTEAFF
TRBD1 TRBJ1-6 TRBV4-1 NA CASSQAPDGTGSSPLHF
NA TRBJ1-2 TRBV28 once CASSLLEGYGYTF
NA TRBJ2-2 TRBV29-1 few CSVGRGRDTGELFF
TRBD1 TRBJ1-6 TRBV29-1 NA CSIYRGTNSPLHF
NA TRBJ2-5 TRBV25-1 NA CASSDAGETQYF
NA TRBJ1-2 TRBV19 NA CASSIKGNYGYTF
NA TRBJ1-1 TRBV5-1 NA CASSFSGINTEAFF
TRBD1 TRBJ2-2 TRBV6-5 NA CASRPGQGELFF
NA TRBJ1-1 TRBV12-3/TRBV12-4 NA CASRDYTEAFF
TRBD1 TRBJ2-1 TRBV5-1 NA CASSPDRQGQFF
NA TRBJ2-1 TRBV7-9 once CASSSWTVYEQFF
NA TRBJ1-1 TRBV10-3 NA CAIRETGNTEAFF
NA TRBJ1-1 TRBV4-3 once CASSQGGMNTEAFF
NA TRBJ1-2 TRBV10-3 NA CAISEDRYGYTF
NA TRBJ1-1 TRBV11-3 NA CASRQWTEKEAFF
TRBD1 TRBJ1-2 TRBV7-2 NA CASSLATGWGGYTF
NA TRBJ1-1 TRBV6-5 NA CASSYHNNQGRRAFF
NA TRBJ2-5 TRBV5-1 NA CASSPGGTEETQYF
NA TRBJ1-4 TRBV7-9 NA CASSLFQTNEKLFF
TRBD2 TRBJ2-1 TRBV7-7 NA CASSSTSGKAYNEQFF
NA TRBJ2-3 TRBV7-2 NA CASSFYGTSTDTQYF
TRBD1 TRBJ1-6 TRBV18 NA CASSPQLTGPSPLHF
NA TRBJ1-3 TRBV6-6 NA CASSKGAQIGNTIYF
NA TRBJ1-2 TRBV6-4 NA CASSDSSATGKYGYTF
NA TRBJ1-5 TRBV19 NA CASSKGERAGNQPQHF
TRBD1 TRBJ1-4 TRBV6-5 NA CASSLGGRANEKLFF
TRBD2 TRBJ2-1 TRBV4-1 NA CASSQGGFSYNEQFF
NA TRBJ1-2 TRBV6-5 once CASSPGVANYGYTF
TRBD1 TRBJ2-2 TRBV18 NA CASSLGQGVLAGELFF
TRBD1 TRBJ1-2 TRBV7-2 NA CASSNDRGLGYTF
NA TRBJ1-1 TRBV3-1/TRBV3-2 NA CASSPGNTEAFF
TRBD1 TRBJ2-1 TRBV5-1 NA CASSSSGTVYGQFF
NA TRBJ1-2 TRBV30 NA CAWNAATGGYGYTF
NA TRBJ1-3 TRBV7-9 NA CASSFSTGQTGNTIYF
TRBD1 TRBJ2-1 TRBV24-1 NA CATSDPTGGYYNEQFF
NA TRBJ1-1 TRBV6-5 NA CATALQGNTEAFF
NA TRBJ2-3 TRBV15 NA CATSPGSAWDTDTQYF